The present T cell receptor (beta chain) was sequenced within a study of blood T cell repertoires in COVID-19. At the level of the study: T cells, B-cell-depleted T cells, or PBMCs provided the cDNA or gDNA that served as material.

Profiling relied on immunoSEQ multiplex PCR, and the TCRdb table lists in-frame clones only, not all of them. The sample has under 250,000 clones, roughly 81% seen once; the top ten hold under 4.5%. This clone came up a few times. The CDR3 spans 11 residues. The V gene's germline CDR1 is DFQATT and CDR2 SNEGSKA (reference sequence). V lost 5 bases and J 4 bases, leaving 9 bases between the germline ends. This sequence joins TRBV20-1 and TRBJ2-7; D is unresolved. Sequenced material: peripheral blood. The sequence was obtained from a man aged 50 or older with acute or convalescent COVID-19. The DNA for the CDR3 is TGCAGTGCTCAATCGGGTTACGAGCAGTACTTC. This sequence encodes CSAQSGYEQYF.